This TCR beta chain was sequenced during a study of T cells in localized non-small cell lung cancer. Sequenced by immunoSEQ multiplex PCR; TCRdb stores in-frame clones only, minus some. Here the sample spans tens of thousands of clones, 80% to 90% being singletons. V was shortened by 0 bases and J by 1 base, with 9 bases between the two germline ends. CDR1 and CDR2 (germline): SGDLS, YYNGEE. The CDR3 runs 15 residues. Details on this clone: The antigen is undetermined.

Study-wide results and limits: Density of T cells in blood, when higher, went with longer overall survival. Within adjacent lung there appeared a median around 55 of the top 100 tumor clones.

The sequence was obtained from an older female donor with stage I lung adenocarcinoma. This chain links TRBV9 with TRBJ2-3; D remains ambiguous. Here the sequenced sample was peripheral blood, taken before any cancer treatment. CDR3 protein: CASSVGGRGTDTQYF. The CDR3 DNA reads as TGTGCCAGCAGCGTAGGGGGTAGGGGCACAGATACGCAGTATTTT.